A selection of T cell receptor beta chains follows, all from one sample in a study of T cell clusters in autoimmune cytopenias. For each CDR3 protein, TCRdb gives one entry from its re-call of the multiplex PCR reads, without DNA. This repertoire includes about 12,000 distinct CDR3 sequences. Sequencing was performed on peripheral blood. The receptor source for this set is a human donor with an autoimmune cytopenia or autoimmune hepatitis (not recorded which). The CDR3 runs from the conserved cysteine through the conserved F or W. Fields, in order: J gene, clone size, V gene, CDR3 length, CDR3 protein. Some rows have no size entry. The others give once, few or many, or a class for an expanded clone.

j_call: TRBJ2-1; clone_size: -; v_call: TRBV7-6; cdr3_length: 17; cdr3_aa: CASSLGLGESSYNEQFF
j_call: TRBJ1-4; clone_size: medium-sized; v_call: TRBV30; cdr3_length: 13; cdr3_aa: CAWSVKAGPKLFF
j_call: TRBJ2-1; clone_size: -; v_call: TRBV27; cdr3_length: 14; cdr3_aa: CASSLSWTSGEQFF
j_call: TRBJ2-1; clone_size: medium-sized; v_call: TRBV12-3/TRBV12-4; cdr3_length: 11; cdr3_aa: CASANFNEQFF
j_call: TRBJ1-2; clone_size: medium-sized; v_call: TRBV19; cdr3_length: 14; cdr3_aa: CASSIGQRNYGYTF
j_call: TRBJ2-4; clone_size: -; v_call: TRBV12-3/TRBV12-4; cdr3_length: 16; cdr3_aa: CASSVTGQIAKNIQYF
j_call: TRBJ2-1; clone_size: -; v_call: TRBV6-2/TRBV6-3; cdr3_length: 16; cdr3_aa: CASSPMASGNYNEQFF
j_call: TRBJ2-1; clone_size: -; v_call: TRBV11-2; cdr3_length: 13; cdr3_aa: CASLLAGVNEQFF
j_call: TRBJ1-5; clone_size: -; v_call: TRBV6-5; cdr3_length: 15; cdr3_aa: CASSYSRAIRQPQHF
j_call: TRBJ2-2; clone_size: -; v_call: TRBV6-2/TRBV6-3; cdr3_length: 15; cdr3_aa: CASSYGTANTGELFF
j_call: TRBJ1-6; clone_size: medium-sized; v_call: TRBV6-6; cdr3_length: 15; cdr3_aa: CASIPQGVPNSPLHF
j_call: TRBJ1-5; clone_size: -; v_call: TRBV5-6; cdr3_length: 16; cdr3_aa: CASSRGGGRPDQPQHF
j_call: TRBJ1-3; clone_size: -; v_call: TRBV29-1; cdr3_length: 12; cdr3_aa: CSVGGKGNTIYF
j_call: TRBJ1-2; clone_size: -; v_call: TRBV19; cdr3_length: 14; cdr3_aa: CASSTGQIGYGYTF
j_call: TRBJ2-3; clone_size: -; v_call: TRBV5-4; cdr3_length: 15; cdr3_aa: CASSLGRGWADTQYF
j_call: TRBJ1-1; clone_size: -; v_call: TRBV5-6; cdr3_length: 17; cdr3_aa: CASSWGGTGREYTEAFF
j_call: TRBJ1-1; clone_size: -; v_call: TRBV6-5; cdr3_length: 15; cdr3_aa: CASSTAGTVNTEAFF
j_call: TRBJ2-4; clone_size: -; v_call: TRBV6-6; cdr3_length: 14; cdr3_aa: CASATGVDKNIQYF
j_call: TRBJ1-2; clone_size: medium-sized; v_call: TRBV29-1; cdr3_length: 17; cdr3_aa: CSAPKTREGLANYGYTF
j_call: TRBJ2-7; clone_size: -; v_call: TRBV6-6; cdr3_length: 12; cdr3_aa: CASRIRGYEQYF
j_call: TRBJ2-3; clone_size: medium-sized; v_call: TRBV29-1; cdr3_length: 17; cdr3_aa: CSVKGTSGRPSTDTQYF
j_call: TRBJ1-6; clone_size: -; v_call: TRBV12-3/TRBV12-4; cdr3_length: 14; cdr3_aa: CASSTQGFNSPLHF
j_call: TRBJ1-1; clone_size: -; v_call: TRBV27; cdr3_length: 16; cdr3_aa: CASSLEALGGNTEAFF
j_call: TRBJ2-3; clone_size: -; v_call: TRBV6-2/TRBV6-3; cdr3_length: 16; cdr3_aa: CASSYSRGGGQGTQYF
j_call: TRBJ2-5; clone_size: medium-sized; v_call: TRBV19; cdr3_length: 13; cdr3_aa: CASSEAGVETQYF
j_call: TRBJ2-3; clone_size: medium-sized; v_call: TRBV30; cdr3_length: 15; cdr3_aa: CAWSETSGLTDTQYF
j_call: TRBJ2-2; clone_size: -; v_call: TRBV27; cdr3_length: 18; cdr3_aa: CASSLSPSGRPGTGELFF
j_call: TRBJ2-5; clone_size: -; v_call: TRBV5-4; cdr3_length: 15; cdr3_aa: CASSGRDRGGETQYF
j_call: TRBJ2-4; clone_size: -; v_call: TRBV5-6; cdr3_length: 13; cdr3_aa: CASSPGRRDIQYF
j_call: TRBJ1-5; clone_size: -; v_call: TRBV19; cdr3_length: 15; cdr3_aa: CASSIGTHSNQPQHF
j_call: TRBJ2-2; clone_size: -; v_call: TRBV6-6; cdr3_length: 17; cdr3_aa: CASSYSLLAGSTGELFF
j_call: TRBJ2-3; clone_size: -; v_call: TRBV6-5; cdr3_length: 15; cdr3_aa: CASRRLAGGTDTQYF
j_call: TRBJ1-4; clone_size: -; v_call: TRBV6-5; cdr3_length: 13; cdr3_aa: CASTGGADEKLFF
j_call: TRBJ2-7; clone_size: -; v_call: TRBV6-2/TRBV6-3; cdr3_length: 12; cdr3_aa: CASSEFGQEQYF
j_call: TRBJ2-7; clone_size: -; v_call: TRBV20-1; cdr3_length: 14; cdr3_aa: CSAFYQGSADEQYF
j_call: TRBJ1-5; clone_size: -; v_call: TRBV19; cdr3_length: 13; cdr3_aa: CASGGGGNQPQHF
j_call: TRBJ1-5; clone_size: -; v_call: TRBV5-6; cdr3_length: 16; cdr3_aa: CASSLLSAYSNQPQHF
j_call: TRBJ2-5; clone_size: -; v_call: TRBV18; cdr3_length: 12; cdr3_aa: CASSPREETQYF
j_call: TRBJ2-2; clone_size: medium-sized; v_call: TRBV19; cdr3_length: 14; cdr3_aa: CATDGTGISGELFF
j_call: TRBJ2-1; clone_size: medium-sized; v_call: TRBV29-1; cdr3_length: 15; cdr3_aa: CSVEIAGISYNEQFF
j_call: TRBJ2-2; clone_size: -; v_call: TRBV6-2/TRBV6-3; cdr3_length: 14; cdr3_aa: CAIRTGVVTGELFF
j_call: TRBJ2-5; clone_size: -; v_call: TRBV6-4; cdr3_length: 19; cdr3_aa: CASSDRWTGGSPDQETQYF
j_call: TRBJ2-1; clone_size: -; v_call: TRBV6-1; cdr3_length: 13; cdr3_aa: CASSGSFDNEQFF
j_call: TRBJ1-2; clone_size: -; v_call: TRBV7-9; cdr3_length: 13; cdr3_aa: CASSEGNARGYTF
j_call: TRBJ2-6; clone_size: -; v_call: TRBV12-5; cdr3_length: 17; cdr3_aa: CASGLVPGGGGANVLTF